What follows describes a single T cell receptor beta chain. Constant-region reverse primers amplified full-length variable regions, followed by semi-nested Nested Universal Primer A PCR. TCRdb reprocessed the 5' RACE reads with MiXCR, giving one entry per CDR3 protein. This table holds 5,000 or so distinct CDR3 sequences, approximately 70% found once. V lost 6 bases to trimming and J lost 5 bases; unmatched junction nucleotides: 5. Germline lookup yields CDR1 MNHEY and CDR2 SVGAGI. The CDR3 totals 13 residues. The V call is TRBV6-5, the J call TRBJ2-7; 9 bases match TRBD1. The specimen was naive CD4+ T cells sorted from blood. Regarding subset: naive CD4+ T cells, CD4+CD45RA+CD25-. The clonotype was recovered from a female donor with breast cancer. The CDR3 spells CASRGTGRDEQYF. CDR3 nucleotides: TGTGCCAGCAGGGGGACAGGGAGGGACGAGCAGTACTTC.